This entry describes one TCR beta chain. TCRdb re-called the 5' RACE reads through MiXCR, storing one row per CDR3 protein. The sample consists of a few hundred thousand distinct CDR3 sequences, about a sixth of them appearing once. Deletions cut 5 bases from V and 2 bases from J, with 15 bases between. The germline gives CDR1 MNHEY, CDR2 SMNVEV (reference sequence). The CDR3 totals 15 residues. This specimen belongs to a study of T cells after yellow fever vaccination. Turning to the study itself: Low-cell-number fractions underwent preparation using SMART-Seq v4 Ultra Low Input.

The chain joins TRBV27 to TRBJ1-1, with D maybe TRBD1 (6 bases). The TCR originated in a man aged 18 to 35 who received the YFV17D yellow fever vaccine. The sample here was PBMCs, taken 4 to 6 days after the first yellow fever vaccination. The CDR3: CASSQSRGGNTEAFF. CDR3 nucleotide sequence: TGTGCCAGCAGTCAGTCCAGGGGTGGAAACACTGAAGCTTTCTTT.